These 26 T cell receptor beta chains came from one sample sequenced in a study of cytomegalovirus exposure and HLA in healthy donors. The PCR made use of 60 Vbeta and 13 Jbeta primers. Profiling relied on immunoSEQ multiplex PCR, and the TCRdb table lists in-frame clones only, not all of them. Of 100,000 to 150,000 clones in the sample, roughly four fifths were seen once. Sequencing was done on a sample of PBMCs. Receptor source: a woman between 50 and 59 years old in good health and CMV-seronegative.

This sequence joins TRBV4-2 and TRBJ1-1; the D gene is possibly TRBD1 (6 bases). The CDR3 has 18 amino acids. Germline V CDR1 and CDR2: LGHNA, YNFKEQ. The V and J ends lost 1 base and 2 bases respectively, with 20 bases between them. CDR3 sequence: CASSQGSRGFERNTEAFF. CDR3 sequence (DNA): TGTGCCAGCAGCCAAGGGTCCAGGGGATTCGAGCGAAACACTGAAGCTTTCTTT.

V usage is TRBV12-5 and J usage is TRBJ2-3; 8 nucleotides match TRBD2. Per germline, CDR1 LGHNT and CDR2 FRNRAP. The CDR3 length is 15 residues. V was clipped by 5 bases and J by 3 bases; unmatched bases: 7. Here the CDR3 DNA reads TGTGCTAGTGGTCGGAGCGGGAGTTGGACAGATACGCAGTATTTT. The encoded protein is CASGRSGSWTDTQYF.

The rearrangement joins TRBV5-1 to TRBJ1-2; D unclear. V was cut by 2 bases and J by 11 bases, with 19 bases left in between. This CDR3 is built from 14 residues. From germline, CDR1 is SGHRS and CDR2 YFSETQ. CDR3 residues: CASSLVEPGRPYTF. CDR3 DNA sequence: TGCGCCAGCAGCTTAGTGGAACCGGGGAGGCCTTACACCTTC.

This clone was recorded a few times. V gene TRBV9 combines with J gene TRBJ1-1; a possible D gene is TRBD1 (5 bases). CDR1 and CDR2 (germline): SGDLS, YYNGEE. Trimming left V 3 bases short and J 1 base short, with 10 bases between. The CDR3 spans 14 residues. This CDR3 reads CASSAFTGNTEAFF. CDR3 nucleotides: TGTGCCAGCAGCGCTTTTACAGGGAACACTGAAGCTTTCTTT.

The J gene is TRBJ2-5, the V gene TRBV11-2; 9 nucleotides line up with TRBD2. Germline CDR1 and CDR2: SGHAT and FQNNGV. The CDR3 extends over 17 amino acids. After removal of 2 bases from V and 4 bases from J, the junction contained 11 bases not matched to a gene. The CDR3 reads CASSLSSGTSFRETQYF. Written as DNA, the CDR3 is TGTGCCAGCAGCTTAAGTTCCGGGACTAGCTTCCGAGAGACCCAGTACTTC. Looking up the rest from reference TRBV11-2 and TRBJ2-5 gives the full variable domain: EAGVAQSPRYKIIEKRQSVAFWCNPISGHATLYWYQQILGQGPKLLIQFQNNGVVDDSQLPKDRFSAERLKGVDSTLKIQPAKLEDSAVYLCASSLSSGTSFRETQYFGPGTRLLVL.

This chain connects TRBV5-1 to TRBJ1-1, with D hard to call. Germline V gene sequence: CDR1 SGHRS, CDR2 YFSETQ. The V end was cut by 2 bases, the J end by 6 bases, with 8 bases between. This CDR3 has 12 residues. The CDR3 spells CASSLVGSEAFF. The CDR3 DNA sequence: TGCGCCAGCAGCTTAGTCGGTTCTGAAGCTTTCTTT.

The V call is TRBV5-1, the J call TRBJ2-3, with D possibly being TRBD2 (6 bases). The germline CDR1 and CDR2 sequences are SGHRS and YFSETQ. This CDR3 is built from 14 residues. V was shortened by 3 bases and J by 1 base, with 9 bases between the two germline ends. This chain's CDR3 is CASSSGSRTDTQYF. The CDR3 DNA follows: TGCGCCAGCAGCTCCGGGAGCCGCACAGATACGCAGTATTTT.

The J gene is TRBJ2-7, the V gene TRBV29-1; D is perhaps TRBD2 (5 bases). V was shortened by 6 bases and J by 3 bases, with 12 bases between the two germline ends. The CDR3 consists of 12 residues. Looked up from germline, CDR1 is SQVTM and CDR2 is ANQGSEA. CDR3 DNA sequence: TGCAGCGTGGGGTCTAGCATCTACGAGCAGTACGTC. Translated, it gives CSVGSSIYEQYV.

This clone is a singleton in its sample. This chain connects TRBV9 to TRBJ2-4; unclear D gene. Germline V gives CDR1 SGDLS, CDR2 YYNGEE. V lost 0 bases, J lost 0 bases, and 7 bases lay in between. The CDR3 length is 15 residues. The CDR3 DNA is TGTGCCAGCAGCGTAGGGGCGCTAGCCAAAAACATTCAGTACTTC. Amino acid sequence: CASSVGALAKNIQYF.

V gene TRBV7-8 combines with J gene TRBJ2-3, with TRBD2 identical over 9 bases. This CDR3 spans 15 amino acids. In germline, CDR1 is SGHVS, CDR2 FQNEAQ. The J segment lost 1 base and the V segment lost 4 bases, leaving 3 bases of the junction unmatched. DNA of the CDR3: TGTGCCAGCAGCTCCCTAGCGGGACGCACAGATACGCAGTATTTT. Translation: CASSSLAGRTDTQYF.

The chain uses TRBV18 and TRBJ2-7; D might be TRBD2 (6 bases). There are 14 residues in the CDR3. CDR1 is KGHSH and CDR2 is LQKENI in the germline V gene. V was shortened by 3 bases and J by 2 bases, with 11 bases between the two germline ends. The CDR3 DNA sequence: TGTGCCAGCTCACCTGCCGGGAGCCCCTACGAGCAGTACTTC. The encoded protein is CASSPAGSPYEQYF.

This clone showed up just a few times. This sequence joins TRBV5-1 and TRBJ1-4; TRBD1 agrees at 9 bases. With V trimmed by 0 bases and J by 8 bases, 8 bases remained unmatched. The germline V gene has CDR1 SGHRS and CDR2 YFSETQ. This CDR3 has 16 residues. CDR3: CASSLGDRVGEEKLFF. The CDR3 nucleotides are TGCGCCAGCAGCTTGGGGGACAGGGTAGGGGAAGAAAAACTGTTTTTT.

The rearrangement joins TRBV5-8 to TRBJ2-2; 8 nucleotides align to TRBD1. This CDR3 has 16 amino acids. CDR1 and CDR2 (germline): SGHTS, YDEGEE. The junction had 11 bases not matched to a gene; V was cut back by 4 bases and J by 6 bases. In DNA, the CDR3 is TGTGCCAGCAGCAGCCGACAGGGGACGACCTCCGGGGAGCTGTTTTTT. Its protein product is CASSSRQGTTSGELFF.

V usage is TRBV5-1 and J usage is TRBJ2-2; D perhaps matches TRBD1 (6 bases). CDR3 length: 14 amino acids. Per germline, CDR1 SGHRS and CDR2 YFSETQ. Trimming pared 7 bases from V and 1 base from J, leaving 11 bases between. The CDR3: CASYLDRNTGELFF. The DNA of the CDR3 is TGCGCCAGCTACCTGGACAGGAACACCGGGGAGCTGTTTTTT. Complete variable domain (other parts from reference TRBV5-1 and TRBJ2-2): KAGVTQTPRYLIKTRGQQVTLSCSPISGHRSVSWYQQTPGQGLQFLFEYFSETQRNKGNFPGRFSGRQFSNSRSEMNVSTLELGDSALYLCASYLDRNTGELFFGEGSRLTVL.

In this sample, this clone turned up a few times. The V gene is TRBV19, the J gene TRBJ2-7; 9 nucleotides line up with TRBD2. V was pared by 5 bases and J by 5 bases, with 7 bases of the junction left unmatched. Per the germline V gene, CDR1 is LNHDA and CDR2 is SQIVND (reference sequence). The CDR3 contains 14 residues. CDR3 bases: TGTGCCAGTAGTGGCGGGAGGGCCATGGACGAGCAGTACTTC. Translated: CASSGGRAMDEQYF. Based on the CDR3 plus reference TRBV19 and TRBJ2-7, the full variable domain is DGGITQSPKYLFRKEGQNVTLSCEQNLNHDAMYWYRQDPGQGLRLIYYSQIVNDFQKGDIAEGYSVSREKKESFPLTVTSAQKNPTAFYLCASSGGRAMDEQYFGPGTRLTVT.

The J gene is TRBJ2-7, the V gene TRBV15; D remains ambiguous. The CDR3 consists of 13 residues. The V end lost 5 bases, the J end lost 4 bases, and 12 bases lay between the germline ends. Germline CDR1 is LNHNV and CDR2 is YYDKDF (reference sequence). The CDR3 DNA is TGTGCCACCAGCGCCCGGAGTCAGTACGAGCAGTACGTC. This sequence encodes CATSARSQYEQYV.

CDR3 in DNA: TGTGCCAGCAACCCCTCCAGCGGGAGAGGGGAGACCCAGTACTTC. Protein sequence: CASNPSSGRGETQYF. The chain links TRBV2 to TRBJ2-5, with 8 bases aligning to TRBD2. V lost 7 bases and J lost 5; bases outside the gene matches: 12. CDR3 length equals 15 residues. The germline V gene encodes CDR1 SNHLY and CDR2 FYNNEI.

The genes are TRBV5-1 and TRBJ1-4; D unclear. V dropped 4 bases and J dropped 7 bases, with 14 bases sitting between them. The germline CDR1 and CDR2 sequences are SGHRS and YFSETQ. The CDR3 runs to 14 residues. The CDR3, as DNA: TGCGCCAGCAGCACCTCCACCCGAGGTGAAAAACTGTTTTTT. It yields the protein CASSTSTRGEKLFF.

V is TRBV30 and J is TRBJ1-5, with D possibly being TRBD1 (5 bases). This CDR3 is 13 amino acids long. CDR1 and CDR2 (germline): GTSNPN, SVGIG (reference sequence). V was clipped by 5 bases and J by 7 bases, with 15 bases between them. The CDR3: CAWALGGIQPQHF. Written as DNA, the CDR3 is TGTGCCTGGGCCCTGGGGGGGATCCAGCCCCAGCATTTT. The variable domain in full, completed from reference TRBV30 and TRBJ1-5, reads SQTIHQWPATLVQPVGSPLSLECTVEGTSNPNLYWYRQAAGRGLQLLFYSVGIGQISSEVPQNLSASRPQDRQFILSSKKLLLSDSGFYLCAWALGGIQPQHFGDGTRLSIL.

CDR3 in amino acids: CSVESGQLGYNEQFF. The CDR3 bases are TGCAGCGTTGAATCAGGGCAACTCGGTTACAATGAGCAGTTCTTC. The genes are TRBV29-1 and TRBJ2-1; D perhaps matches TRBD1 (5 bases). Germline CDR1 SQVTM, CDR2 ANQGSEA. V lost 2 bases, J lost 4 bases, and 15 bases lay in between. This CDR3 comprises 15 residues.

CDR3 bases: TGTGCCAGTAGTATACGCAGGGGGGTTGACATTCAGTACTTC. Its translation is CASSIRRGVDIQYF. V and J are TRBV19 and TRBJ2-4, with D possibly matching TRBD1 (7 bases). Between the trimmed V and J ends, which lost 2 bases and 8 bases, there was a span of 13 bases. CDR3 length equals 14 residues. Germline CDR1 reads LNHDA; CDR2 reads SQIVND (reference sequence).

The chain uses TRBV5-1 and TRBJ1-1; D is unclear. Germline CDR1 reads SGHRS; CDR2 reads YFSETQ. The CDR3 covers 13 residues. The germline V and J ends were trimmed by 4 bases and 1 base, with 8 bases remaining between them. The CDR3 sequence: CASSPDTNTEAFF. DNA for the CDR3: TGCGCCAGCAGCCCCGACACGAACACTGAAGCTTTCTTT.

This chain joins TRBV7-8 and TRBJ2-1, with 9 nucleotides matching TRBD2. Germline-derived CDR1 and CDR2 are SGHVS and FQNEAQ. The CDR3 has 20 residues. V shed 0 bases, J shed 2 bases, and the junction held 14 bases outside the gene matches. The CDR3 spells CASSLAPQSRAGGAYNEQFF. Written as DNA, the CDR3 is TGTGCCAGCAGCTTAGCGCCCCAAAGCCGAGCGGGGGGAGCCTACAATGAGCAGTTCTTC.

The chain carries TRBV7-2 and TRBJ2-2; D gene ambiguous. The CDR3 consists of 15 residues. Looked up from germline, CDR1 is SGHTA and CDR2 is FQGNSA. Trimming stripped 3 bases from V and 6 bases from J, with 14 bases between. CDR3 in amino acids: CASSFQAVGPGELFF. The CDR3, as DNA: TGTGCCAGCAGCTTCCAGGCAGTTGGCCCCGGGGAGCTGTTTTTT.

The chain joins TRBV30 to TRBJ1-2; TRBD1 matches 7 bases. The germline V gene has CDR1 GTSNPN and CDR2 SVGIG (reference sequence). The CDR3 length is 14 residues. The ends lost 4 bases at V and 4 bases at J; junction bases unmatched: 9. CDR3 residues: CAWNRDSIAYGYTF. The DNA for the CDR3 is TGTGCCTGGAACCGGGACAGCATCGCCTATGGCTACACCTTC.

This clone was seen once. The DNA for the CDR3 is TGTGCCAGTAGTATAGAGCTAGTGACGTACAATGAGCAGTTCTTC. This sequence encodes CASSIELVTYNEQFF. The V call is TRBV19, the J call TRBJ2-1; D is unresolved. The CDR3 has 15 residues. V was clipped by 0 bases and J by 4 bases, with 10 bases between them. Germline V gene lookup returns CDR1 LNHDA and CDR2 SQIVND (reference sequence).